This TCR beta chain emerged from a study of blood T cell repertoires in COVID-19. This CDR3 spans 14 amino acids. Trimming left V 5 bases short and J 4 bases short, with 14 bases between. Looked up from germline, CDR1 is KGHSH and CDR2 is LQKENI. Repertoires were generated with immunoSEQ multiplex PCR, while TCRdb's copy carries only in-frame clones and drops some. This sample has about 88,000 clones, with about 90% found just once. Material for sequencing was peripheral blood. The V call is TRBV18, the J call TRBJ1-2; D may be TRBD1 (5 bases). The receptor was isolated from a male donor with acute or convalescent COVID-19. The CDR3 DNA is TGTGCCAGCTCAAGGTCTGGGGACTTCTATGGCTACACCTTC. This sequence encodes CASSRSGDFYGYTF. The full variable domain, rest sourced from reference TRBV18 and TRBJ1-2, is NAGVMQNPRHLVRRRGQEARLRCSPMKGHSHVYWYRQLPEEGLKFMVYLQKENIIDESGMPKERFSAEFPKEGPSILRIQQVVRGDSAAYFCASSRSGDFYGYTFGSGTRLTVV.